These 4 T cell receptor beta chains were all obtained from the same sample, sequenced in a study of shared clonotypes between healthy human individuals. Clones were sequenced by immunoSEQ multiplex PCR, and TCRdb holds only the in-frame ones, with some missing. This table has 600,000 to 750,000 clones, approximately 72% appearing once. Sequencing used memory CD4+ T cells sorted from blood. Subset given: CD45RA-negative fraction. These receptors were obtained from a woman in her twenties or thirties in good health.

This sequence joins TRBV18 and TRBJ1-1, with TRBD1 as a possible D gene (5 bases). Germline V gene lookup returns CDR1 KGHSH and CDR2 LQKENI. The CDR3 sequence is 14 residues long. The ends were cut back, 8 bases at V and 0 bases at J, with 13 bases in the middle. The CDR3, as DNA: TGTGCCAGCGAGCAGGGACTGATGAACACTGAAGCTTTCTTT. It yields the protein CASEQGLMNTEAFF. The variable domain in full, completed from reference TRBV18 and TRBJ1-1, reads NAGVMQNPRHLVRRRGQEARLRCSPMKGHSHVYWYRQLPEEGLKFMVYLQKENIIDESGMPKERFSAEFPKEGPSILRIQQVVRGDSAAYFCASEQGLMNTEAFFGQGTRLTVV.

The genes are TRBV10-3 and TRBJ1-5, with a weak D call TRBD1 (6 bases). Germline CDR1 and CDR2: ENHRY and SYGVKD. V gave up 0 bases and J gave up 9 bases, with 21 bases separating them. CDR3 length equals 17 residues. The CDR3 DNA reads TGTGCCATCAGTGAGTCGGGGGACAAGGGGGTCAGTGGGCCCCAGCATTTT. The encoded protein is CAISESGDKGVSGPQHF.

The sample holds many counts of this clone. The chain carries TRBV7-6 and TRBJ1-1; D gene uncertain. The germline V gene has CDR1 SGHVS and CDR2 FNYEAQ. The length of the CDR3 is 16 residues. V dropped 4 bases and J dropped 2 bases, with 17 bases sitting between them. As DNA, the CDR3 is TGTGCCAGCAGCTCTATGCCCCCTCCGGGAAACACTGAAGCTTTCTTT. It encodes CASSSMPPPGNTEAFF.

The chain employs TRBV14 and TRBJ1-2; D is unresolved. The CDR3 has 16 amino acids. V was clipped by 1 base and J by 2 bases, with 14 bases between them. Germline CDR1 is SGHDN and CDR2 is FVKESK. The CDR3 sequence is CASSQGFGLVNYGYTF. The DNA for the CDR3 is TGTGCCAGCAGCCAAGGCTTCGGCCTGGTGAACTATGGCTACACCTTC.